These T cell receptor beta chains were read from a single sample in a study of T-cell reconstitution after alpha-beta-depleted transplantation in children. From the PCR reads, TCRdb called clonotypes with MiXCR, one entry per CDR3 protein. The data show about 980,000 distinct CDR3 sequences, with roughly 29% seen just once and roughly 30% held by the top ten. Specimen: PBMCs, mostly from graft donor cells, collected 360 days after TCRalphabeta/CD19-depleted stem cell transplant. Every receptor here comes from a boy under two years old who had a stem cell transplant for SCID, so the T cells may come from the graft donor. Both conserved end residues are part of each CDR3. Rows may omit the clone size; those that give it use once, few, many or a size class.

TRBV7-3,many,CASSSDRGTEAFF
TRBV20-1,few,CSARTRHTGELFF
TRBV10-3,.,CAISRPRDGLDDTQYF
TRBV15,.,CATSRDKAWRRSPDTQYF
TRBV27,.,CASSFSATADTQYF
TRBV12-3/TRBV12-4,few,CASTGLQEKLFF
TRBV7-7,few,CASSLTSGGVETQYF
TRBV9,few,CASSVGGVRAEAFF
TRBV10-3,few,CATQRQGAGNQPQHF
TRBV15,.,CATSRSPGTGVSYNEQFF
TRBV5-6,.,CASSLAWTGGTGELFF
TRBV28,few,CATIMGGGFYEQYF
TRBV20-1,few,CSATAWGGGGYEQYF
TRBV5-1,.,CASSLEDVGELFF
TRBV6-6,.,CASSPVDTDTQYF
TRBV12-3/TRBV12-4,.,CASRVTGRGAQYF
TRBV4-1,.,CASSQDPLSHTDTQYF
TRBV24-1,few,CATSRVGLTDTQYF
TRBV12-3/TRBV12-4,.,CASSLSRLAVDTQYF
TRBV6-4,few,CASSPGTSGGAYNEQFF
TRBV12-3/TRBV12-4,.,CASSLLILSGRRSPLHF
TRBV5-1,.,CASSPPSRGWLMNTEAFF